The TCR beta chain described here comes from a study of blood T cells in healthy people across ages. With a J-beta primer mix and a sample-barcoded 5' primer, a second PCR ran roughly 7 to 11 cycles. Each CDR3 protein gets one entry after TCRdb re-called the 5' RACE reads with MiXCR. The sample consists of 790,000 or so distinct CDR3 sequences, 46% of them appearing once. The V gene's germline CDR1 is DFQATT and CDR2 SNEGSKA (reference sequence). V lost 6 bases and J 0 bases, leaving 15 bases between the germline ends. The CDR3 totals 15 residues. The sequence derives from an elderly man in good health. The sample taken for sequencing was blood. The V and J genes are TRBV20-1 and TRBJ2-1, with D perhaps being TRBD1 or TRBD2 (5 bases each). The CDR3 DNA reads TGCAGTGCAGCCGGGACCAGGAGCTCCTACAATGAGCAGTTCTTC. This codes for CSAAGTRSSYNEQFF.